These 26 T cell receptor beta chains originate from one sample sequenced in a study of control samples from healthy donors and cancer patients. Repertoires were generated with immunoSEQ multiplex PCR, while TCRdb's copy carries only in-frame clones and drops some. The table lists approximately 170,000 clones, around 93% of them singletons, with about 4% in the top ten. Sample: blood. These receptors came from a woman aged 55-70 years in good health.

This chain connects TRBV5-4 to TRBJ2-2; no clear D. V dropped 4 bases and J dropped 5 bases, with 15 bases sitting between them. The germline gives CDR1 SGHNT, CDR2 YYREEE (reference sequence). The CDR3 consists of 15 residues. The DNA of the CDR3 is TGTGCCAGCAGCCCTCAAGTCTCGGAGACCGGGGAGCTGTTTTTT. Amino acids: CASSPQVSETGELFF.

The rearrangement joins TRBV7-9 to TRBJ1-6; 9 positions agree with TRBD1. The V segment lost 6 bases and the J segment 6 bases; nucleotides outside the gene matches: 9. The CDR3 sequence is 16 residues long. CDR1 SEHNR and CDR2 FQNEAQ come from the germline V gene (reference sequence). This CDR3 is CASRSSPGQGNSPLHF. CDR3 DNA sequence: TGTGCCAGCAGATCGAGCCCGGGACAGGGTAATTCACCCCTCCACTTT.

The chain uses TRBV11-2 and TRBJ2-4, with D unresolved. Trimming took 5 bases from V and 0 from J, leaving 17 bases between them. This CDR3 spans 17 amino acids. Germline assignment: CDR1 SGHAT and CDR2 FQNNGV. The CDR3 DNA reads as TGTGCCAGCAGCGACCCGGCCAGAGCGAAAGCCAAAAACATTCAGTACTTC. This encodes CASSDPARAKAKNIQYF.

The rearrangement uses TRBV2 and TRBJ2-7; D ambiguous. The CDR3 sequence is 10 residues long. V lost 8 bases and J lost 4, with 6 bases in between. Per the germline V gene, CDR1 is SNHLY and CDR2 is FYNNEI. The CDR3 DNA reads TGTGCCAGCGGCGAGTACGAGCAGTACTTC. As protein: CASGEYEQYF.

The chain joins TRBV5-1 to TRBJ1-4; no reliable D call. The germline gives CDR1 SGHRS, CDR2 YFSETQ. This CDR3 has 15 residues. Trimming removed 3 bases at V and 0 bases at J, with 9 bases between. As DNA, the CDR3 is TGCGCCAGCAGCTCGACGGGTGCAACTAATGAAAAACTGTTTTTT. The encoded protein is CASSSTGATNEKLFF. The variable domain in full, with the rest retrieved from reference TRBV5-1 and TRBJ1-4, is KAGVTQTPRYLIKTRGQQVTLSCSPISGHRSVSWYQQTPGQGLQFLFEYFSETQRNKGNFPGRFSGRQFSNSRSEMNVSTLELGDSALYLCASSSTGATNEKLFFGSGTQLSVL.

In the case of this clone: Germline and junction disagree at one end, which may indicate a read error. This chain uses TRBV6-1 with TRBJ2-6; TRBD1 might be the D (6 bases). Germline V CDR1 and CDR2: MNHNS, SASEGT. There are 17 residues in the CDR3. The CDR3 coding sequence is TGTGCCAGCGGTGACAGGCCTTCGAACTCTGGGGCCAACGTCCTGACTTTC. This translates into CASGDRPSNSGANVLTF.

This chain connects TRBV20-1 to TRBJ2-1; D uncertain. V was clipped by 3 bases and J by 0 bases, with 9 bases between them. Germline V gives CDR1 DFQATT, CDR2 SNEGSKA (reference sequence). The CDR3 contains 14 residues. Here the CDR3 DNA reads TGCAGTGCTAGTGGAGAGAGCTCCTACAATGAGCAGTTCTTC. Translation gives CSASGESSYNEQFF.

V is TRBV6-5 and J is TRBJ1-6; 7 bases align to TRBD1. CDR3 length: 15 residues. The junction had 10 bases not matched to a gene; V was cut back by 4 bases and J by 10 bases. Germline CDR1 is MNHEY and CDR2 is SVGAGI. The CDR3 region is CASSLNTGARSPLHF. CDR3 sequence (DNA): TGTGCCAGCAGTTTGAATACAGGGGCGCGATCACCCCTCCACTTT.

CDR3 protein: CAISAGLAGGLTDTQYF. The CDR3 nucleotides are TGTGCCATCAGTGCGGGACTAGCGGGGGGATTGACAGATACGCAGTATTTT. The rearrangement joins TRBV10-3 to TRBJ2-3; TRBD2 matches at 15 bases. The CDR3 sequence is 17 residues long. Germline lookup yields CDR1 ENHRY and CDR2 SYGVKD. V shed 4 bases and J 3 bases; nucleotides not matched to a gene: 5.

This chain connects TRBV19 to TRBJ1-2, with D tentatively TRBD1 (5 bases). The CDR3 runs 14 residues. From germline, CDR1 is LNHDA and CDR2 SQIVND (reference sequence). V lost 2 bases to trimming and J lost 6 bases, with 13 bases between them. Here the CDR3 reads CASSIKGTGHGYTF. CDR3 in DNA: TGTGCCAGTAGTATAAAGGGAACAGGACATGGCTACACCTTC.

This rearrangement joins TRBV27 to TRBJ2-7; perhaps TRBD2 as D (6 bases). This CDR3 is built from 16 residues. Germline loops: CDR1 MNHEY, CDR2 SMNVEV (reference sequence). The V end was cut by 0 bases, the J end by 2 bases, with 14 bases between. This CDR3 is CASSLSPTGDPYEQYF. The CDR3 region has the DNA TGTGCCAGCAGTTTATCTCCAACGGGAGACCCCTACGAGCAGTACTTC.

The chain combines TRBV5-1 with TRBJ2-3, with 12 positions matching TRBD2. The CDR3 is made up of 17 amino acids. The V segment lost 5 bases and the J segment 2 bases; nucleotides outside the gene matches: 9. Germline CDR1 SGHRS, CDR2 YFSETQ. The CDR3 region has the DNA TGCGCCAGCAGATCTGACCGACTAGCGGGAGACACAGATACGCAGTATTTT. Its translation is CASRSDRLAGDTDTQYF.

V usage is TRBV9 and J usage is TRBJ2-7; a weak D match, TRBD2 (6 bases). From germline, CDR1 is SGDLS and CDR2 YYNGEE. V lost 4 bases and J lost 3, with 11 bases in between. The CDR3 consists of 13 residues. The CDR3 is CASSFGGVYEQYF. In DNA form, the CDR3 reads TGTGCCAGCAGCTTCGGGGGAGTCTACGAGCAGTACTTC.

The V gene is TRBV6-6, the J gene TRBJ1-2; no clear D gene. This CDR3 region has 12 residues. The V gene lost 4 bases and the J gene lost 3 bases, with 6 bases spanning the gap. Germline lookup yields CDR1 MNHNY and CDR2 SVGAGI (reference sequence). CDR3 loop: CASSSGDYGYTF. The CDR3 coding sequence is TGTGCCAGCAGTTCCGGGGACTATGGCTACACCTTC.

This chain links TRBV5-1 with TRBJ2-2, with TRBD1 identical over 10 bases. This CDR3 spans 16 amino acids. Looked up from germline, CDR1 is SGHRS and CDR2 is YFSETQ. Trimming removed 4 bases from V and 4 bases from J; junction bases left unmatched: 7. CDR3 DNA sequence: TGCGCCAGCAGCATTGGGGGGACAGGGGTCACCGGGGAGCTGTTTTTT. Encoded protein: CASSIGGTGVTGELFF.

The rearrangement links TRBV2 to TRBJ1-2, with a possible D match to TRBD1 (5 bases). CDR1 is SNHLY and CDR2 is FYNNEI in the germline V gene. This CDR3 comprises 14 residues. V lost 7 bases, J lost 7 bases, and 19 bases lay in between. Here the CDR3 reads CASTRDGQIGGYTF. As DNA, the CDR3 is TGTGCCAGCACCAGGGACGGCCAAATCGGTGGCTACACCTTC. Together with reference TRBV2 and TRBJ1-2, the CDR3 gives the full variable domain: EPEVTQTPSHQVTQMGQEVILRCVPISNHLYFYWYRQILGQKVEFLVSFYNNEISEKSEIFDDQFSVERPDGSNFTLKIRSTKLEDSAMYFCASTRDGQIGGYTFGSGTRLTVV.

The chain links TRBV4-3 to TRBJ2-1; 8 nucleotides agree with TRBD1. CDR3 length: 17 residues. CDR1 and CDR2 (germline): LGHNA, YSLEER. Unmatched junction bases numbered 8, after V lost 0 bases and J lost 4 bases. CDR3 in DNA: TGCGCCAGCAGCCAAGATAGGGCCAGGGGGCTTTACAATGAGCAGTTCTTC. Protein product: CASSQDRARGLYNEQFF.

V usage is TRBV7-2 and J usage is TRBJ2-5, with TRBD2 matching 9 bases. The CDR3 spans 17 residues. Germline assignment: CDR1 SGHTA and CDR2 FQGNSA. V trimming: 3 bases; J trimming: 4 bases; junction bases outside the gene matches: 12. CDR3 region: CASSFPYLAGNRETQYF. In nucleotides, the CDR3 is TGTGCCAGCAGCTTCCCTTACCTAGCGGGGAATCGAGAGACCCAGTACTTC.

The J gene is TRBJ1-4, the V gene TRBV6-5; 7 bases agree with TRBD1. V lost 6 bases and J lost 7; bases outside the gene matches: 5. The CDR3 consists of 13 residues. Germline values: CDR1 MNHEY, CDR2 SVGAGI. CDR3 region: CASSVDRAEKLFF. The CDR3 nucleotides are TGTGCCAGCAGCGTTGACAGGGCTGAAAAACTGTTTTTT.

The V call is TRBV4-2, the J call TRBJ2-5; D is unresolved. Trimming took 0 bases from V and 4 from J, leaving 3 bases between them. Germline V gene data show CDR1 as LGHNA and CDR2 as YNFKEQ. The CDR3 is 12 residues long. For the CDR3, the DNA is TGTGCCAGCAGCCAAGATCGAGAGACCCAGTACTTC. Translation gives CASSQDRETQYF.

The rearrangement uses TRBV7-3 and TRBJ1-1; D is ambiguous. Germline V lookup: CDR1 SGHTA, CDR2 FQGTGA. The CDR3 consists of 14 residues. Trimming stripped 5 bases from V and 1 base from J, with 11 bases between. The CDR3: CASSQNRANTEAFF. As DNA, the CDR3 is TGTGCCAGCAGCCAAAACCGGGCGAACACTGAAGCTTTCTTT.

This sequence joins TRBV6-5 and TRBJ1-1, with D perhaps matching TRBD1 (5 bases). The CDR3 loop spans 13 amino acids. CDR1 is MNHEY, CDR2 SVGAGI, per germline. The V end was cut by 7 bases, the J end by 5 bases, with 14 bases between. As DNA, the CDR3 is TGTGCCAGCAATCCGCCCGGGGGAACTGAAGCTTTCTTT. Protein sequence: CASNPPGGTEAFF.

The chain uses TRBV18 and TRBJ1-2; 8 bases agree with TRBD1. CDR3 length: 14 amino acids. Germline lookup yields CDR1 KGHSH and CDR2 LQKENI. V trimming: 6 bases; J trimming: 4 bases; junction bases outside the gene matches: 7. The CDR3 is CASSLGQGAYGYTF. For the CDR3, the DNA is TGTGCCAGCTCGCTCGGACAGGGAGCCTATGGCTACACCTTC.

This chain links TRBV6-2 or TRBV6-3 with TRBJ1-2; maybe TRBD1 (6 bases). The germline V gene encodes CDR1 MNHEY and CDR2 SVGEGT. Trimming left V 6 bases short and J 4 bases short, with 12 bases between. There are 13 residues in the CDR3. CDR3 sequence: CASSLGQPYGYTF. CDR3 DNA: TGTGCCAGCAGCTTAGGACAGCCCTATGGCTACACCTTC.

The V and J genes are TRBV6-1 and TRBJ2-3; TRBD2 might be the D (6 bases). The germline gives CDR1 MNHNS, CDR2 SASEGT. Trimming removed 3 bases from V and 2 bases from J, with 12 bases in between. There are 15 residues in the CDR3. Here the CDR3 DNA reads TGTGCCAGCAGTGATGCTAGCGAATCCACAGATACGCAGTATTTT. Protein sequence: CASSDASESTDTQYF.

CDR3 coding DNA: TGTGCCAGCAGCTTTTGGGGGGAAGAGACCCAGTACTTC. This encodes CASSFWGEETQYF. The chain is built from TRBV5-5 and TRBJ2-5, with a tentative D call TRBD2 (6 bases). Trimming cost V 2 bases and J 3 bases, with 8 bases left between them. This CDR3 comprises 13 residues. Germline V gene data show CDR1 as SGHKS and CDR2 as YYEKEE (reference sequence).